The entry below describes one T cell receptor (beta chain). Germline CDR1 reads KGHSH; CDR2 reads LQKENI. V lost 3 bases and J lost 3, with 14 bases in between. The CDR3 is 16 residues long. Some clones are missing from TCRdb's copy, which holds only in-frame ones; the method was immunoSEQ multiplex PCR. The data contain 150,000 or so clones, roughly 90% of them singletons. This sample was taken from a study of control samples from healthy donors and cancer patients. The sequenced sample consisted of blood. This receptor was taken from a man aged 18 to 35 in good health. The chain carries TRBV18 and TRBJ1-4; D is ambiguous. The CDR3 DNA reads TGTGCCAGCTCACCGGGTTGGGGATCCGCTAATGAAAAACTGTTTTTT. This translates into CASSPGWGSANEKLFF.